The next 29 T cell receptor beta chains were all read from a single sample in a study of blood T cell repertoires in COVID-19. Measured with immunoSEQ multiplex PCR; TCRdb has only the in-frame clones, and not every one. Of 45,000 to 70,000 clones listed, almost 85% are singletons. The sample was peripheral blood. Receptors originate from a woman older than 75 with acute or convalescent COVID-19.

The CDR3: CASSPTGTSGRARGYNEQFF. As DNA, the CDR3 is TGTGCCAGTAGCCCCACCGGGACTAGCGGGAGGGCCAGGGGTTACAATGAGCAGTTCTTC. V is TRBV19 and J is TRBJ2-1; TRBD2 aligns across 16 bases. The CDR3 loop spans 20 amino acids. Germline V gives CDR1 LNHDA, CDR2 SQIVND (reference sequence). The trim removed 6 bases at V and 4 bases at J, leaving 15 bases unmatched.

This chain joins TRBV27 and TRBJ2-2, with D uncertain. This CDR3 spans 12 amino acids. V dropped 3 bases and J dropped 7 bases, with 6 bases sitting between them. Looked up from germline, CDR1 is MNHEY and CDR2 is SMNVEV (reference sequence). The CDR3 DNA reads TGTGCCAGCAGTTTCATCAACGGGGAGCTGTTTTTT. This translates into CASSFINGELFF.

This clone has only a few counts. This chain links TRBV5-1 with TRBJ2-3, with 7 bases fitting TRBD2. CDR1 is SGHRS, CDR2 YFSETQ, per germline. This CDR3 is built from 15 residues. After removal of 1 base from V and 5 bases from J, the junction contained 7 bases not matched to a gene. The CDR3 DNA reads TGCGCCAGCAGCTTGCAAGCGGGACTGAGAGATACGCAGTATTTT. It translates to CASSLQAGLRDTQYF.

The CDR3 DNA follows: TGTGCCACCAGTGACCGAGGAGATTATGGCTACACCTTC. Protein: CATSDRGDYGYTF. The chain uses TRBV24-1 and TRBJ1-2; D not resolved. Germline lookup yields CDR1 KGHDR and CDR2 SFDVKD. The CDR3 extends over 13 amino acids. The V and J ends lost 4 bases and 5 bases respectively, with 10 bases between them.

V gene TRBV2 combines with J gene TRBJ2-7, with D possibly being TRBD1 (6 bases). Germline CDR1 SNHLY, CDR2 FYNNEI. This CDR3 has 14 amino acids. With 7 bases removed from V and 3 bases from J, the gap between germline ends came to 16 bases. This CDR3 is CASTLQGRGYEQYF. In DNA, the CDR3 is TGTGCCAGCACCCTACAGGGAAGAGGCTACGAGCAGTACTTC. Complete variable domain (other parts from reference TRBV2 and TRBJ2-7): EPEVTQTPSHQVTQMGQEVILRCVPISNHLYFYWYRQILGQKVEFLVSFYNNEISEKSEIFDDQFSVERPDGSNFTLKIRSTKLEDSAMYFCASTLQGRGYEQYFGPGTRLTVT.

V usage is TRBV5-1 and J usage is TRBJ1-1; TRBD1 matches 8 bases. Germline V gene sequence: CDR1 SGHRS, CDR2 YFSETQ. J was trimmed by 5 bases and V by 3 bases; bases with no gene match: 15. The length of the CDR3 is 17 residues. The CDR3 region is CASSSNRTGLLWTEAFF. The CDR3 bases are TGCGCCAGCAGCTCGAACAGGACAGGGCTCTTGTGGACTGAAGCTTTCTTT.

There are a few counts of this clone. V gene TRBV28 combines with J gene TRBJ2-2; TRBD2 matches at 11 bases. V lost 6 bases and J lost 8; bases outside the gene matches: 8. The CDR3 is 15 residues long. Germline CDR1 reads MDHEN; CDR2 reads SYDVKM. CDR3 loop: CASSDSGRAAGELFF. CDR3 nucleotides: TGTGCCAGCAGCGATAGCGGGAGGGCTGCGGGGGAGCTGTTTTTT.

The chain carries TRBV6-5 and TRBJ1-2; tentatively, D is TRBD1 (6 bases). V was pared by 5 bases and J by 4 bases, with 17 bases between. The germline V gene encodes CDR1 MNHEY and CDR2 SVGAGI. The CDR3 runs 15 residues. CDR3 DNA: TGTGCCAGCAGTCCGCGGACAGACCCAATCTATGGCTACACCTTC. As protein: CASSPRTDPIYGYTF.

The table lists this clone with a few counts. The rearrangement joins TRBV6-1 to TRBJ1-5; a possible D gene is TRBD1 (6 bases). The V gene's germline CDR1 is MNHNS and CDR2 SASEGT. The CDR3 has 15 residues. Trimming cost V 1 base and J 4 bases, with 11 bases left between them. CDR3 sequence: CASSEGGHQNQPQHF. The DNA of the CDR3 is TGTGCCAGCAGTGAAGGGGGACATCAGAATCAGCCCCAGCATTTT.

This clone was detected once. This chain joins TRBV29-1 and TRBJ2-1; 9 bases agree with TRBD2. Looked up from germline, CDR1 is SQVTM and CDR2 is ANQGSEA. J lost 5 bases, V lost 6 bases, and 5 bases had no gene match. This CDR3 has 13 residues. CDR3 region: CSVVSGSNNEQFF. The CDR3 nucleotides are TGCAGCGTAGTTAGCGGGAGCAACAATGAGCAGTTCTTC.

This clone was recorded once. J is TRBJ1-1 and V is TRBV29-1; D is possibly TRBD1 (6 bases). V was shortened by 4 bases and J by 1 base, with 13 bases between the two germline ends. The CDR3 has 14 amino acids. Germline V lookup: CDR1 SQVTM, CDR2 ANQGSEA. For the CDR3, the DNA is TGCAGCGTTGTTTTCGGACAGACGAACACTGAAGCTTTCTTT. Translation: CSVVFGQTNTEAFF.

V usage is TRBV27 and J usage is TRBJ2-1, with TRBD2 identical over 7 bases. V dropped 4 bases and J dropped 14; count of bases not matched to a gene: 14. The CDR3 has 14 amino acids. Germline lookup yields CDR1 MNHEY and CDR2 SMNVEV (reference sequence). The CDR3, as DNA: TGTGCCAGCAGTTCACCTAGCGGCCCCATACGAAAGTTCTTC. Translation: CASSSPSGPIRKFF.

The chain carries TRBV28 and TRBJ1-2; D not certain. The germline gives CDR1 MDHEN, CDR2 SYDVKM. The CDR3 is 11 amino acids. V lost 6 bases, J lost 7 bases, and 9 bases lay in between. The CDR3 reads CASRSTTGYTF. The DNA for the CDR3 is TGTGCCAGCAGGTCGACAACTGGCTACACCTTC.

The CDR3 here is CASSPDRMGTQYF. As DNA, the CDR3 is TGTGCCAGCAGTCCGGACAGAATGGGGACCCAGTACTTC. The chain carries TRBV28 and TRBJ2-5, with D perhaps TRBD1 (6 bases). V was shortened by 5 bases and J by 7 bases, with 14 bases between the two germline ends. The CDR3 has 13 residues. Germline V lookup: CDR1 MDHEN, CDR2 SYDVKM.

The chain recombines TRBV5-1 with TRBJ2-1; a possible D gene is TRBD2 (5 bases). The CDR3 spans 13 residues. CDR1 SGHRS and CDR2 YFSETQ come from the germline V gene. V was clipped by 1 base and J by 8 bases, with 10 bases between them. CDR3 protein: CASSLYREDEQFF. In DNA, the CDR3 is TGCGCCAGCAGCTTGTACCGGGAAGATGAGCAGTTCTTC. Full variable domain (missing parts from reference TRBV5-1 and TRBJ2-1): KAGVTQTPRYLIKTRGQQVTLSCSPISGHRSVSWYQQTPGQGLQFLFEYFSETQRNKGNFPGRFSGRQFSNSRSEMNVSTLELGDSALYLCASSLYREDEQFFGPGTRLTVL.

V usage is TRBV10-1 and J usage is TRBJ2-2; 11 nucleotides align to TRBD2. The V gene end was trimmed by 3 bases and the J gene end by 4 bases; junction bases not matched to a gene: 1. The CDR3 length is 15 residues. Germline values: CDR1 WNHNN, CDR2 SYGVQD (reference sequence). CDR3 protein: CASSDSGGATGELFF. The CDR3 DNA reads as TGCGCCAGCAGTGATAGCGGGGGGGCCACCGGGGAGCTGTTTTTT.

This rearrangement joins TRBV19 to TRBJ1-2, with 7 bases that match TRBD1. V shed 5 bases and J 2 bases; nucleotides not matched to a gene: 8. The CDR3 is made up of 15 amino acids. Per the germline V gene, CDR1 is LNHDA and CDR2 is SQIVND (reference sequence). In nucleotides, the CDR3 is TGTGCCAGTAGTTTCGGCCCCAGGGGGAACTATGGCTACACCTTC. Protein product: CASSFGPRGNYGYTF.

This sequence joins TRBV7-8 and TRBJ2-5; the D gene is possibly TRBD2 (5 bases). This CDR3 has 14 residues. Trimming removed 1 base from V and 5 bases from J, with 11 bases in between. Germline V CDR1 and CDR2: SGHVS, FQNEAQ. The CDR3 reads CASSLEEGWETQYF. The CDR3 DNA reads as TGTGCCAGCAGCTTAGAAGAGGGTTGGGAGACCCAGTACTTC.

This sequence joins TRBV18 and TRBJ2-5, with a possible D match to TRBD1 (5 bases). The ends were cut back, 6 bases at V and 3 bases at J, with 8 bases in the middle. The CDR3 has 12 residues. Germline CDR1 reads KGHSH; CDR2 reads LQKENI. The CDR3 DNA reads TGTGCCAGCTCCCCGACAGAAGAGACCCAGTACTTC. This gives the protein CASSPTEETQYF.

In DNA, the CDR3 is TGTGCCAGCAGGGGGACTAGCACAGATACGCAGTATTTT. As protein: CASRGTSTDTQYF. The chain combines TRBV27 with TRBJ2-3; D perhaps matches TRBD2 (6 bases). The germline CDR1 and CDR2 sequences are MNHEY and SMNVEV (reference sequence). The V and J ends lost 6 bases and 0 bases respectively, with 7 bases between them. CDR3 size: 13 residues.

The chain employs TRBV18 and TRBJ2-7; a weak D match, TRBD2 (6 bases). The CDR3 covers 14 residues. Per germline, CDR1 KGHSH and CDR2 LQKENI. V dropped 0 bases and J dropped 1 base, with 7 bases sitting between them. The CDR3 region has the DNA TGTGCCAGCTCACCACCGGGACTTTCCTACGAGCAGTACTTC. It yields the protein CASSPPGLSYEQYF. Full variable domain (remainder filled in from reference TRBV18 and TRBJ2-7): NAGVMQNPRHLVRRRGQEARLRCSPMKGHSHVYWYRQLPEEGLKFMVYLQKENIIDESGMPKERFSAEFPKEGPSILRIQQVVRGDSAAYFCASSPPGLSYEQYFGPGTRLTVT.

This clone turned up a few times. The chain employs TRBV29-1 and TRBJ1-2; a weak D match, TRBD1 (6 bases). The CDR3 spans 11 residues. V was clipped by 8 bases and J by 5 bases, with 12 bases between them. Germline CDR1 and CDR2: SQVTM and ANQGSEA. The CDR3 loop is CSSRGGYGYTF. In DNA, the CDR3 is TGCAGCTCTCGAGGGGGATATGGCTACACCTTC.

The J gene is TRBJ1-2, the V gene TRBV30; 8 positions match TRBD1. The ends lost 0 bases at V and 8 bases at J; junction bases unmatched: 5. The CDR3 totals 13 residues. Looked up from germline, CDR1 is GTSNPN and CDR2 is SVGIG (reference sequence). CDR3 in amino acids: CAWSVSGGRGYTF. In DNA, the CDR3 is TGTGCCTGGAGTGTGTCAGGGGGCCGAGGCTACACCTTC.

V usage is TRBV28 and J usage is TRBJ1-1, with D possibly being TRBD1 (5 bases). CDR3 length: 14 residues. Germline values: CDR1 MDHEN, CDR2 SYDVKM. Trimming stripped 5 bases from V and 1 base from J, with 11 bases between. As DNA, the CDR3 is TGTGCCAGCAGTCCCTTGACAGCGAACACTGAAGCTTTCTTT. Residues: CASSPLTANTEAFF.

The V and J genes are TRBV2 and TRBJ1-5, with 9 bases identical to TRBD1. The CDR3 has 12 amino acids. V was pared by 10 bases and J by 10 bases, with 8 bases of the junction left unmatched. Germline V CDR1 and CDR2: SNHLY, FYNNEI. In DNA form, the CDR3 reads TGTGCCACCCGGGACAGGGATGGTCCCCAGCATTTT. Translation gives CATRDRDGPQHF.

This clone is classed as medium-sized. One junction end disagrees with the germline gene, perhaps due to a read error. The chain combines TRBV7-2 with TRBJ2-1; 8 bases are shared with TRBD2. In germline, CDR1 is SGHTA, CDR2 FQGNSA. The CDR3 consists of 17 residues. The chain's CDR3 is CASSLGSGVASRGSSLF. CDR3 nucleotides: TGTGCCAGCAGCTTAGGTAGCGGGGTGGCTAGCCGGGGGAGTTCCCTCTTC.

This clone occurred a few times. This sequence joins TRBV9 and TRBJ2-2, with 8 bases aligning to TRBD2. Germline CDR1 reads SGDLS; CDR2 reads YYNGEE. The CDR3 length is 16 residues. V was pared by 1 base and J by 1 base, with 3 bases of the junction left unmatched. CDR3 in amino acids: CASSVYGRGNTGELFF. For the CDR3, the DNA is TGTGCCAGCAGCGTATACGGGAGGGGGAACACCGGGGAGCTGTTTTTT.

The V gene is TRBV19, the J gene TRBJ2-5; D might be TRBD1 (7 bases). Germline loops: CDR1 LNHDA, CDR2 SQIVND (reference sequence). CDR3 length equals 14 residues. V was trimmed by 5 bases and J by 4 bases, leaving 14 bases between them. The CDR3 DNA sequence: TGTGCCAGTAGTCCCGGGGGACAGATAGAGACCCAGTACTTC. This encodes CASSPGGQIETQYF.

This chain links TRBV5-8 with TRBJ1-4; the D is unclear. V dropped 1 base and J dropped 7 bases, with 14 bases sitting between them. The CDR3 is 15 amino acids. Per germline, CDR1 SGHTS and CDR2 YDEGEE. The CDR3 coding sequence is TGTGCCAGCAGCTTGCGCTCCTCTGGAGGTGAAAAACTGTTTTTT. Translation gives CASSLRSSGGEKLFF. Full variable domain (outside the CDR3, taken from reference TRBV5-8 and TRBJ1-4): EAGVTQSPTHLIKTRGQQATLRCSPISGHTSVYWYQQALGLGLQFLLWYDEGEERNRGNFPPRFSGRQFPNYSSELNVNALELEDSALYLCASSLRSSGGEKLFFGSGTQLSVL.